Below are 8 T cell receptor beta chains sequenced from a single sample in a study of blood T cells in healthy people across ages. It was with a sample-barcoded 5' primer and a J-beta primer mix that a second PCR of roughly 7 to 12 cycles was run. MiXCR was run by TCRdb on the 5' RACE reads, yielding one entry per CDR3 protein. The data hold about 1.5 million distinct CDR3 sequences, with 35% to 45% observed a single time. The specimen sequenced was blood. The receptors originated from a woman between 18 and 30 years old in good health.

V usage is TRBV20-1 and J usage is TRBJ2-2; the match to TRBD1 covers 7 bases. The CDR3 runs 13 residues. After removal of 7 bases from V and 1 base from J, the junction contained 3 bases not matched to a gene. Per the germline V gene, CDR1 is DFQATT and CDR2 is SNEGSKA (reference sequence). CDR3 nucleotide sequence: TGCAGTGGGACAGGACAGAACACCGGGGAGCTGTTTTTT. Its protein is CSGTGQNTGELFF.

The rearrangement uses TRBV20-1 and TRBJ2-1, with D hard to call. CDR3 size: 12 residues. The germline V and J ends were trimmed by 0 bases and 9 bases, with 9 bases remaining between them. Germline CDR1 reads DFQATT; CDR2 reads SNEGSKA (reference sequence). DNA of the CDR3: TGCAGTGCTAGAGAGTGGATGGTTGAGCAGTTCTTC. It is translated as CSAREWMVEQFF.

The rearrangement joins TRBV28 to TRBJ2-1, with 10 bases aligning to TRBD1. CDR3 size: 15 residues. Trimming at V came to 4 bases and at J to 8 bases, leaving 8 bases not matched to a gene. Looked up from germline, CDR1 is MDHEN and CDR2 is SYDVKM. CDR3 amino acids: CASSSDRGRVDEQFF. The CDR3 DNA reads as TGTGCCAGCAGTTCCGACAGGGGGCGTGTGGATGAGCAGTTCTTC.

A few counts support this clonotype. J is TRBJ2-1 and V is TRBV14; a possible D gene is TRBD2 (5 bases). This CDR3 spans 13 amino acids. V was clipped by 3 bases and J by 4 bases, with 7 bases between them. Germline CDR1 SGHDN, CDR2 FVKESK. CDR3 sequence reads: CASSQRVYNEQFF. As DNA, the CDR3 is TGTGCCAGCAGCCAGAGGGTTTACAATGAGCAGTTCTTC. The variable domain in full, with the rest retrieved from reference TRBV14 and TRBJ2-1, is EAGVTQFPSHSVIEKGQTVTLRCDPISGHDNLYWYRRVMGKEIKFLLHFVKESKQDESGMPNNRFLAERTGGTYSTLKVQPAELEDSGVYFCASSQRVYNEQFFGPGTRLTVL.

The rearrangement links TRBV5-1 to TRBJ2-1, with D maybe TRBD1 (5 bases). With the DNA end fitting TRBJ2-7 better, the J assignment may be wrong. The CDR3 runs to 15 residues. The germline V gene has CDR1 SGHRS and CDR2 YFSETQ. This CDR3 reads CASSLLVTDSWEQYF. The CDR3 DNA sequence: TGCGCCAGCAGCTTGCTGGTGACAGACTCTTGGGAGCAGTACTTC.

This chain uses TRBV4-2 with TRBJ2-5; D gene unclear. Germline V gene data show CDR1 as LGHNA and CDR2 as YNFKEQ. CDR3 length: 15 amino acids. Trimming left V 1 base short and J 11 bases short, with 20 bases between. In DNA form, the CDR3 reads TGTGCCAGCAGCCAAGCGCAGGAACCTTACAATGAGCAGTACTTC. This codes for CASSQAQEPYNEQYF.

This chain connects TRBV11-2 to TRBJ2-1; 7 nucleotides line up with TRBD2. The CDR3 has 15 amino acids. The ends lost 6 bases at V and 10 bases at J; junction bases unmatched: 15. Germline V lookup: CDR1 SGHAT, CDR2 FQNNGV. CDR3 amino acids: CASRRLGGRAYEQFF. The CDR3 nucleotides read TGTGCCAGCAGACGACTGGGAGGGAGGGCCTACGAGCAGTTCTTC.

Remarks on this clonotype: A much larger clone sits a single nucleotide away, making a read error possible. V gene TRBV29-1 combines with J gene TRBJ2-5; 9 bases fit TRBD1. CDR3 length: 12 amino acids. With V trimmed by 6 bases and J by 5 bases, 4 bases remained unmatched. Germline assignment: CDR1 SQVTM and CDR2 ANQGSEA. CDR3 in amino acids: CSVGDRGETQYF. Written as DNA, the CDR3 is TGCAGCGTGGGCGACAGGGGGGAGACCCAGTACTTC. The full variable domain, in which reference TRBV29-1 and TRBJ2-5 provide the parts outside the CDR3, is SAVISQKPSRDICQRGTSLTIQCQVDSQVTMMFWYRQQPGQSLTLIATANQGSEATYESGFVIDKFPISRPNLTFSTLTVSNMSPEDSSIYLCSVGDRGETQYFGPGTRLLVL.